Listed below are T cell receptor beta chains from one sample, sequenced in a study of T cell repertoires in cytomegalovirus infection. No antigens are known for them. TCRdb independently ran MiXCR on the reads; one entry per CDR3 protein. The sample records approximately 730,000 distinct CDR3 sequences, about 28% being singletons. The starting material was cultured CD8+ T cells from PBMCs, obtained from culture after CMV antigen stimulation. The receptor source for this set is a human donor in good health (CMV status not recorded). Some clones in this sample may be carry-over from other donors' samples. The CDR3 runs from the conserved cysteine through the conserved F or W. The order of the fields is J gene, clone size, CDR3 length, V gene, CDR3 protein. Expanded clones are given a class, and other clones once, few, many or no size at all.

j_gene: TRBJ2-4; abundance: NA; len: 18; v_gene: TRBV5-6; CDR3aa: CASSLEFLRGLPADIQYF
j_gene: TRBJ2-1; abundance: few; len: 15; v_gene: TRBV6-2/TRBV6-3; CDR3aa: CASSPLADSYNEQFF
j_gene: TRBJ2-2; abundance: NA; len: 17; v_gene: TRBV15; CDR3aa: CATRGQGPKVGTGELFF
j_gene: TRBJ1-2; abundance: NA; len: 13; v_gene: TRBV2; CDR3aa: CATHGMDMYGYTF
j_gene: TRBJ2-1; abundance: NA; len: 12; v_gene: TRBV6-1; CDR3aa: CATHLDRHEQFF
j_gene: TRBJ1-1; abundance: few; len: 13; v_gene: TRBV7-6; CDR3aa: CASSLGRRDEAFF
j_gene: TRBJ1-5; abundance: many; len: 13; v_gene: TRBV12-3/TRBV12-4; CDR3aa: CASSFGANQPQHF
j_gene: TRBJ1-2; abundance: few; len: 13; v_gene: TRBV6-1; CDR3aa: CASSTGGVYGYTF
j_gene: TRBJ2-1; abundance: NA; len: 18; v_gene: TRBV19; CDR3aa: CASSMEGLAVISYNEQFF
j_gene: TRBJ1-2; abundance: few; len: 13; v_gene: TRBV19; CDR3aa: CASSWRGDYGYTF
j_gene: TRBJ1-6; abundance: few; len: 16; v_gene: TRBV6-1; CDR3aa: CASSGGPVRVNSPLHF
j_gene: TRBJ2-1; abundance: many; len: 16; v_gene: TRBV7-8; CDR3aa: CASTDRATSSYNEQFF
j_gene: TRBJ1-3; abundance: NA; len: 18; v_gene: TRBV29-1; CDR3aa: CSVEGSVRPSIEGNTIYF
j_gene: TRBJ1-6; abundance: NA; len: 17; v_gene: TRBV2; CDR3aa: CASSDIPGTGHNSPLHF
j_gene: TRBJ1-1; abundance: NA; len: 14; v_gene: TRBV6-2/TRBV6-3; CDR3aa: CASSYSRHFTEAFF
j_gene: TRBJ2-5; abundance: few; len: 14; v_gene: TRBV7-9; CDR3aa: CASTVGADPSTQYF
j_gene: TRBJ1-5; abundance: few; len: 15; v_gene: TRBV12-3/TRBV12-4; CDR3aa: CASNDGQYSNQPQHF
j_gene: TRBJ2-2; abundance: NA; len: 17; v_gene: TRBV12-3/TRBV12-4; CDR3aa: CASSLNVQGTNTGELFF
j_gene: TRBJ2-1; abundance: NA; len: 10; v_gene: TRBV12-3/TRBV12-4; CDR3aa: CASSLGWQFF
j_gene: TRBJ2-3; abundance: few; len: 16; v_gene: TRBV3-1; CDR3aa: CASSQGRGPSTDTQYF
j_gene: TRBJ1-2; abundance: NA; len: 14; v_gene: TRBV5-6; CDR3aa: CASLFGRPSYGYTF
j_gene: TRBJ2-7; abundance: NA; len: 15; v_gene: TRBV2; CDR3aa: CASSEAAGQTYEQYF
j_gene: TRBJ1-4; abundance: NA; len: 15; v_gene: TRBV7-2; CDR3aa: CASSLVDRETEKLFF
j_gene: TRBJ1-2; abundance: NA; len: 15; v_gene: TRBV5-4; CDR3aa: CASSLVEGEISGYTF
j_gene: TRBJ2-5; abundance: many; len: 12; v_gene: TRBV10-3; CDR3aa: CATNQGQETQYF
j_gene: TRBJ2-1; abundance: many; len: 14; v_gene: TRBV7-9; CDR3aa: CASQGQGPYNEQFF
j_gene: TRBJ1-1; abundance: NA; len: 14; v_gene: TRBV6-1; CDR3aa: CASSLTGTGLEAFF
j_gene: TRBJ1-5; abundance: NA; len: 14; v_gene: TRBV27; CDR3aa: CAITGGVSNQPQHF
j_gene: TRBJ1-1; abundance: NA; len: 13; v_gene: TRBV12-3/TRBV12-4; CDR3aa: CASRMTVNTEAFF
j_gene: TRBJ1-1; abundance: NA; len: 14; v_gene: TRBV10-3; CDR3aa: CAISEKGGGTEAFF
j_gene: TRBJ2-3; abundance: few; len: 16; v_gene: TRBV7-6; CDR3aa: CASSLPPGEGEDTQYF
j_gene: TRBJ2-5; abundance: few; len: 13; v_gene: TRBV5-4; CDR3aa: CASTVWLGETQYF
j_gene: TRBJ1-1; abundance: NA; len: 15; v_gene: TRBV6-8; CDR3aa: CASSYVQGWNTEAFF
j_gene: TRBJ2-2; abundance: few; len: 14; v_gene: TRBV27; CDR3aa: CASSFLTAGGELFF
j_gene: TRBJ2-1; abundance: few; len: 14; v_gene: TRBV4-1; CDR3aa: CASSPGADYNEQFF
j_gene: TRBJ2-2; abundance: few; len: 13; v_gene: TRBV29-1; CDR3aa: CSVEGGDTGELFF
j_gene: TRBJ2-1; abundance: few; len: 13; v_gene: TRBV29-1; CDR3aa: CSVGTGSLMEQFF
j_gene: TRBJ2-7; abundance: NA; len: 14; v_gene: TRBV5-6; CDR3aa: CATTRIGDLYEQYF
j_gene: TRBJ1-6; abundance: NA; len: 17; v_gene: TRBV4-1; CDR3aa: CASSQDLGTDYNSPLHF
j_gene: TRBJ1-6; abundance: NA; len: 14; v_gene: TRBV12-3/TRBV12-4; CDR3aa: CASRPDSYNSPLHF
j_gene: TRBJ1-1; abundance: few; len: 18; v_gene: TRBV18; CDR3aa: CASSPPGAVDRVTEEAFF
j_gene: TRBJ2-3; abundance: NA; len: 13; v_gene: TRBV5-4; CDR3aa: CASSLGLVDTQYF
j_gene: TRBJ1-1; abundance: few; len: 15; v_gene: TRBV28; CDR3aa: CASSIGEGLGTEAFF
j_gene: TRBJ2-1; abundance: many; len: 14; v_gene: TRBV12-3/TRBV12-4; CDR3aa: CASSPFLEWNEQFF
j_gene: TRBJ1-5; abundance: NA; len: 13; v_gene: TRBV29-1; CDR3aa: CSVAQFSNQPQHF
j_gene: TRBJ2-7; abundance: few; len: 13; v_gene: TRBV27; CDR3aa: CASRAGWTYEQYF
j_gene: TRBJ1-1; abundance: NA; len: 14; v_gene: TRBV7-4; CDR3aa: CASSLPPLNTEASF
j_gene: TRBJ2-2; abundance: NA; len: 12; v_gene: TRBV6-1; CDR3aa: CASSPPNGELFF
j_gene: TRBJ2-7; abundance: NA; len: 13; v_gene: TRBV19; CDR3aa: CASSRGLTYEQYF
j_gene: TRBJ1-2; abundance: once; len: 14; v_gene: TRBV9; CDR3aa: CASSAAPRVDGYTF